The TCR beta chain described here comes from a study of vaccination effects on CD4 cells after COVID-19. The trim removed 2 bases at V and 6 bases at J, leaving 7 bases unmatched. Germline loops: CDR1 LNHDA, CDR2 SQIVND (reference sequence). This CDR3 spans 15 amino acids. CD4+ T cells specific for antigen were expanded with viral peptide pools by the ViraFEST assay before sequencing. On roughly day 10 of culture, CD4+ T cells were separated out. Participants completed two doses of the BNT162b2 or mRNA-1273 vaccine. Worth noting for this clone: Its antigen is as yet unknown.

The assay was immunoSEQ multiplex PCR, and TCRdb's table has in-frame clones only and misses some. The data hold approximately 78,000 clones, with 81% observed a single time. This sample comprised CD4+ T cells from PBMCs cultured with HCoV-229E spike peptides, obtained after COVID-19 vaccination. V is TRBV19 and J is TRBJ1-5; 7 bases are shared with TRBD1. The sequence derives from a human donor who received a COVID-19 vaccine. The CDR3 sequence is CASSISRQGAQPQHF. Here the CDR3 DNA reads TGTGCCAGTAGTATATCCAGACAGGGAGCTCAGCCCCAGCATTTT. The variable domain in full, with the rest retrieved from reference TRBV19 and TRBJ1-5, is DGGITQSPKYLFRKEGQNVTLSCEQNLNHDAMYWYRQDPGQGLRLIYYSQIVNDFQKGDIAEGYSVSREKKESFPLTVTSAQKNPTAFYLCASSISRQGAQPQHFGDGTRLSIL.